These T cell receptor beta chains were read from a single sample in a study of blood T cell repertoires in COVID-19. TCRdb's copy holds only in-frame clones and misses some; the assay was immunoSEQ multiplex PCR. The data hold some 150,000 clones, with 85% to 90% observed a single time. Sequencing input: peripheral blood. The receptor set was obtained from a man over 45 who had recovered from COVID-19. Each CDR3 is given with its conserved first and last residue. Fields, in order: V gene, D gene, J gene, clone size, CDR3 protein, CDR3 DNA. D genes are given only for firm matches. The size field is filled for only some rows; it gives once, few, many or a size class.

V gene: TRBV5-6
D gene: TRBD1
J gene: TRBJ1-2
clone size: .
CDR3 protein: CASIGDRGTYGYTF
CDR3 DNA: TGTGCCAGCATCGGGGACAGGGGCACGTATGGCTACACCTTC

V gene: TRBV4-1
D gene: TRBD2
J gene: TRBJ2-3
clone size: .
CDR3 protein: CASSQDGLAGLTDTQYF
CDR3 DNA: TGCGCCAGCAGCCAAGATGGGCTAGCGGGCCTCACAGATACGCAGTATTTT

V gene: TRBV5-1
D gene: .
J gene: TRBJ1-1
clone size: .
CDR3 protein: CASSFSPGRSGTEAFF
CDR3 DNA: TGCGCCAGCAGCTTCTCCCCTGGGAGATCCGGCACTGAAGCTTTCTTT

V gene: TRBV9
D gene: .
J gene: TRBJ2-3
clone size: .
CDR3 protein: CASSSTLRDTQHSTDTQYF
CDR3 DNA: TGTGCCAGCAGCTCAACCCTTCGGGACACCCAGCACTCCACAGATACGCAGTATTTT

V gene: TRBV3-1/TRBV3-2
D gene: TRBD1
J gene: TRBJ2-1
clone size: .
CDR3 protein: CASSQDRTGGTYNEQFF
CDR3 DNA: TGTGCCAGCAGCCAAGATAGGACAGGGGGTACCTACAATGAGCAGTTCTTC

V gene: TRBV6-5
D gene: TRBD1
J gene: TRBJ1-5
clone size: .
CDR3 protein: CASSRQGSNQPQHF
CDR3 DNA: TGTGCCAGCAGTCGACAGGGAAGCAATCAGCCCCAGCATTTT

V gene: TRBV19
D gene: .
J gene: TRBJ2-5
clone size: once
CDR3 protein: CASSRDRGGPQETQYF
CDR3 DNA: TGTGCCAGTAGTAGAGACAGGGGAGGGCCCCAAGAGACCCAGTACTTC

V gene: TRBV9
D gene: TRBD1
J gene: TRBJ2-6
clone size: .
CDR3 protein: CASSLTGTPGANVLTF
CDR3 DNA: TGTGCCAGCAGCTTGACAGGGACCCCTGGGGCCAACGTCCTGACTTTC

V gene: TRBV5-4
D gene: .
J gene: TRBJ1-6
clone size: .
CDR3 protein: CASSLEQDNSPLHF
CDR3 DNA: TGTGCCAGCAGCTTGGAACAGGATAATTCACCCCTCCACTTT

V gene: TRBV4-3
D gene: TRBD1
J gene: TRBJ1-1
clone size: .
CDR3 protein: CASSQVLTGGLMNTEAFF
CDR3 DNA: TGCGCCAGCAGCCAAGTATTGACAGGGGGGTTGATGAACACTGAAGCTTTCTTT

V gene: TRBV12-3/TRBV12-4
D gene: .
J gene: TRBJ1-5
clone size: .
CDR3 protein: CASSTSGEQPQHF
CDR3 DNA: TGTGCCAGCAGTACTTCAGGGGAGCAGCCCCAGCATTTT

V gene: TRBV7-2
D gene: .
J gene: TRBJ2-2
clone size: once
CDR3 protein: CASSLNDGAGELFF
CDR3 DNA: TGTGCCAGCAGCTTGAATGACGGGGCCGGGGAGCTGTTTTTT

V gene: TRBV7-2
D gene: .
J gene: TRBJ1-5
clone size: .
CDR3 protein: CASSPGEWNQPQHF
CDR3 DNA: TGTGCCAGCAGCCCAGGGGAATGGAATCAGCCCCAGCATTTT